The source of this TCR beta chain is a study of circulating tumor DNA in untreated peripheral T-cell lymphoma. General study results and limits: Baseline tissues yielded approximately 89% and baseline serum roughly 61% tumor-specific clonotype detection.

Points on this clone: The antigen remains unidentified.

Before treatment, baseline tumor tissue was collected for sequencing. The method was immunoSEQ multiplex PCR; TCRdb's version includes in-frame clones alone and lacks a portion of them. The data show around 10,000 clones, with about 75% seen just once and around a third held by the top ten. Sequences were obtained from tumor tissue. This clonotype was obtained from a human donor with peripheral T-cell lymphoma.

The CDR3, as DNA: TGTGCCAGTAGTAGCGGGACGGATAATGAGCAGTTCTTC. It yields the protein CASSSGTDNEQFF. The rearrangement joins TRBV19 to TRBJ2-1; TRBD2 might be the D (6 bases). The germline V and J ends were trimmed by 4 bases and 7 bases, with 11 bases remaining between them. The germline gives CDR1 LNHDA, CDR2 SQIVND (reference sequence). The CDR3 runs 13 residues.